The clone carrying this T cell receptor beta chain was found a few times. Its target is unknown. Germline V gene data show CDR1 as SEHNR and CDR2 as FQNEAQ (reference sequence). J lost 4 bases, V lost 0 bases, and 9 bases had no gene match. The CDR3 length is 17 residues. These data belong to a study of cytomegalovirus exposure and HLA in healthy donors. General observations from the study: Researchers counted 164 TCR beta chains as cytomegalovirus-associated.

The PCR used 60 Vbeta and 13 Jbeta primers. Sequencing was performed with immunoSEQ multiplex PCR; in TCRdb, only in-frame clones are kept and a portion is missing. This table holds over 65,000 clones, around two thirds found once. Sequenced sample: PBMCs. J is TRBJ2-3 and V is TRBV7-9, with 8 bases matching TRBD2. This clonotype was sampled from a woman aged 45-65 years in good health and CMV-seropositive. The CDR3 spells CASSLAHSGGAADTQYF. In DNA form, the CDR3 reads TGTGCCAGCAGCTTAGCCCACTCCGGGGGGGCGGCAGATACGCAGTATTTT. Full variable domain (outside the CDR3, taken from reference TRBV7-9 and TRBJ2-3): DTGVSQNPRHKITKRGQNVTFRCDPISEHNRLYWYRQTLGQGPEFLTYFQNEAQLEKSRLLSDRFSAERPKGSFSTLEIQRTEQGDSAMYLCASSLAHSGGAADTQYFGPGTRLTVL.